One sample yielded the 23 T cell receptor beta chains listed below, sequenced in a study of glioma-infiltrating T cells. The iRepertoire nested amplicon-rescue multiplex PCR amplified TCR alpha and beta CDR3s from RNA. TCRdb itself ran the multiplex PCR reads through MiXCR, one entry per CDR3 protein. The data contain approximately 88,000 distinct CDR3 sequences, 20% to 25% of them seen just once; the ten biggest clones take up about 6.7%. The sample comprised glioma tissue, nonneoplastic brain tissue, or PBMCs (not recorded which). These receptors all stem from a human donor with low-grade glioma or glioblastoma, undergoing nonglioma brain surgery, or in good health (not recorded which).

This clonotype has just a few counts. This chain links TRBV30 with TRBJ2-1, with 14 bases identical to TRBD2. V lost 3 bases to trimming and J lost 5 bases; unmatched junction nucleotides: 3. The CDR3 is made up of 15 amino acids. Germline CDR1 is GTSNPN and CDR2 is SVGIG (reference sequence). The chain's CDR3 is CAWSPGLAGDNEQFF. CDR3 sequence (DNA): TGTGCCTGGAGCCCGGGACTAGCGGGGGACAATGAGCAGTTCTTC.

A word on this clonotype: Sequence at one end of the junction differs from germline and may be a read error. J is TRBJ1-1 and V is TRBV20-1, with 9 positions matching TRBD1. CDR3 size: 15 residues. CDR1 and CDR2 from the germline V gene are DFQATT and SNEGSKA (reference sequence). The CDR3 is CGARLQGARGTEAFF. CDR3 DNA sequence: TGCGGTGCTAGATTACAGGGGGCAAGGGGAACTGAAGCTTTCTTT.

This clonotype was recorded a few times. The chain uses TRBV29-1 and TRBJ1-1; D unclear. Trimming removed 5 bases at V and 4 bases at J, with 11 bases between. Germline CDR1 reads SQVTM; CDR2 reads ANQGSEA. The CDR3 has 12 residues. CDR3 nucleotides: TGCAGCGTTCACCGGAGGAGCACTGAAGCTTTCTTT. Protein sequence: CSVHRRSTEAFF.

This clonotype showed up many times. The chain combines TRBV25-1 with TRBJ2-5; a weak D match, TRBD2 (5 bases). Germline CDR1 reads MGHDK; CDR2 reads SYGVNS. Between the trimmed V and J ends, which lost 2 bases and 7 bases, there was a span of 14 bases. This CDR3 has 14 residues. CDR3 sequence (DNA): TGTGCCAGCAGTGAAGTAGCGAAGCGTGGGACCCAGTACTTC. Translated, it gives CASSEVAKRGTQYF. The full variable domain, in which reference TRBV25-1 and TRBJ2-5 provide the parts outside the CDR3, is EADIYQTPRYLVIGTGKKITLECSQTMGHDKMYWYQQDPGMELHLIHYSYGVNSTEKGDLSSESTVSRIRTEHFPLTLESARPSHTSQYLCASSEVAKRGTQYFGPGTRLLVL.

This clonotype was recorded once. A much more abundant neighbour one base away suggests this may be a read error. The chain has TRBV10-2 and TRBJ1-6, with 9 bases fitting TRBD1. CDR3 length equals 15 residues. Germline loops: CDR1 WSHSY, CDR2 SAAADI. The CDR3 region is CASSESDRGNSPLQF. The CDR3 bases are TGCGCCAGCAGTGAGTCGGACAGGGGTAATTCACCCCTCCAATTT.

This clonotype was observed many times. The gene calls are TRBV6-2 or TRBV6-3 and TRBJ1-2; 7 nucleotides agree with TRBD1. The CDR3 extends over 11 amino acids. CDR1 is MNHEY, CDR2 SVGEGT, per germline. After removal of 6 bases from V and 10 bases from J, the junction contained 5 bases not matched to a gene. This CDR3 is CASSRQGPYTF. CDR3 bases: TGTGCCAGCAGCCGACAGGGCCCCTACACCTTC.

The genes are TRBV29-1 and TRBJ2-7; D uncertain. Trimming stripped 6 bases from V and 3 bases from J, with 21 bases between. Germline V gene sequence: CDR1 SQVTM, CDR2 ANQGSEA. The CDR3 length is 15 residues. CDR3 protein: CSVSPGFSKHYEQYF. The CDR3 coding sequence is TGCAGCGTCTCCCCCGGATTCTCTAAACACTACGAGCAGTACTTC.

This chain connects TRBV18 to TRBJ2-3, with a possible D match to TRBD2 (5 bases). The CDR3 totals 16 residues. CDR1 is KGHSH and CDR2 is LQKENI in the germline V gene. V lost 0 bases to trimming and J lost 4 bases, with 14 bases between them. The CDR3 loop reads CASSPPRVGWADTQYF. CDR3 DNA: TGTGCCAGCTCACCACCGCGGGTAGGCTGGGCAGATACGCAGTATTTT.

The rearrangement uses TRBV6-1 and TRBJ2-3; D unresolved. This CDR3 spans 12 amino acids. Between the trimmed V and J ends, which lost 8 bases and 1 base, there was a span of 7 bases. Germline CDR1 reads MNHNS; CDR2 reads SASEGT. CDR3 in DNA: TGTGCCAGCGGGATGGGCACAGATACGCAGTATTTT. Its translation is CASGMGTDTQYF.

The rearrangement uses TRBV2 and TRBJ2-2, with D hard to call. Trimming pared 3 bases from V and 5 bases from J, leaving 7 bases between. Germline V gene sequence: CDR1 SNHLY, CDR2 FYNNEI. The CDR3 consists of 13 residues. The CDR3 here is CASSDLRTGELFF. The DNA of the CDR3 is TGTGCCAGCAGTGACTTGAGGACCGGGGAGCTGTTTTTT. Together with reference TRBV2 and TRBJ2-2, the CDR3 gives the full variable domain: EPEVTQTPSHQVTQMGQEVILRCVPISNHLYFYWYRQILGQKVEFLVSFYNNEISEKSEIFDDQFSVERPDGSNFTLKIRSTKLEDSAMYFCASSDLRTGELFFGEGSRLTVL.

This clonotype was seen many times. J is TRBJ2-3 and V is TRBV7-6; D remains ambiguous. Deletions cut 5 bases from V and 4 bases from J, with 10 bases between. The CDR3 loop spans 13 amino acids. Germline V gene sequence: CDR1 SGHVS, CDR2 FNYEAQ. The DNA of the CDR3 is TGTGCCAGCAGCATGAGGTGGGCAGATACGCAGTATTTT. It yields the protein CASSMRWADTQYF.

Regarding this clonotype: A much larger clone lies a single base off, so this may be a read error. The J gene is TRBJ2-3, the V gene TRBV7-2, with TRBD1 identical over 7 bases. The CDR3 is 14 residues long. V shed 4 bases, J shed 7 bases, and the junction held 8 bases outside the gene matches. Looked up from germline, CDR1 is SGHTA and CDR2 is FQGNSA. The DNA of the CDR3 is TGTGCCAGCAGCTGGGGAAAGGGGGCAAATACGCAGTATTTT. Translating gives CASSWGKGANTQYF.

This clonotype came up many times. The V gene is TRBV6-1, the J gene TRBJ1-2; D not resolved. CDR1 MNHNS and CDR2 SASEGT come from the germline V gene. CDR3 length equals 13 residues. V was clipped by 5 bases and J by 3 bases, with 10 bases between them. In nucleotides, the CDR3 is TGTGCCAGCAGTACGACACCATACTATGGCTACACCTTC. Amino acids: CASSTTPYYGYTF.

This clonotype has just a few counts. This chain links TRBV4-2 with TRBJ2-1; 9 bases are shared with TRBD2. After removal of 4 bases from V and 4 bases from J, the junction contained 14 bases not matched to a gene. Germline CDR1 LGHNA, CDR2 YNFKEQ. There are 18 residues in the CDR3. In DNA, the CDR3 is TGTGCCAGCAGCCGAAATAGCGGGAGCACCTCCAAATACAATGAGCAGTTCTTC. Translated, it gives CASSRNSGSTSKYNEQFF.

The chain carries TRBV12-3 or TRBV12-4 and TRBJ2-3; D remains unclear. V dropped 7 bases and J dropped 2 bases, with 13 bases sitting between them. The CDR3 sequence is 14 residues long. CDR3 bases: TGTGCCAGCAAGAGTAGGACCATCACAGATACGCAGTATTTT. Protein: CASKSRTITDTQYF.

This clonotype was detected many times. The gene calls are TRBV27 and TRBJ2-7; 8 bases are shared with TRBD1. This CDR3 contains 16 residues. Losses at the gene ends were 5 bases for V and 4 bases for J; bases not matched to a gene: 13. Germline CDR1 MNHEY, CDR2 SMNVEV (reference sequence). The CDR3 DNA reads TGTGCCAGCAGTGTCGGACAGGGAGGATTAATATACGAGCAGTACTTC. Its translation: CASSVGQGGLIYEQYF.

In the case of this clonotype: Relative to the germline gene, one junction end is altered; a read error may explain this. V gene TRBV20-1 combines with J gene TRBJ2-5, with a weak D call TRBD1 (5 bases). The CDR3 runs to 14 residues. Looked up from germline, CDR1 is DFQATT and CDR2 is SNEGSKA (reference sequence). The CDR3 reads CSARVDTAPETQYF. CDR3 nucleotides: TGCAGTGCTAGAGTGGACACAGCCCCCGAGACCCAATACTTC.

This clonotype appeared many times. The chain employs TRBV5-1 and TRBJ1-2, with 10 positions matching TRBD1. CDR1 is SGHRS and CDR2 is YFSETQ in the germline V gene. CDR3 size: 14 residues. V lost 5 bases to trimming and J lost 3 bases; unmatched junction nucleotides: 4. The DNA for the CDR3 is TGCGCCAGCAGGACAGGGGGCCTCGACTATGGCTACACCTTC. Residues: CASRTGGLDYGYTF.

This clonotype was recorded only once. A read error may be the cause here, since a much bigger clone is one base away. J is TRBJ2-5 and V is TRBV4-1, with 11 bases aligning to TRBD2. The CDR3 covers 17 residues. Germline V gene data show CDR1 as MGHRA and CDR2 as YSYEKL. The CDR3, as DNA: TGCGACAGCAGCCAAGATCGGGGGGCTAGCGGGGGGAATACCCAGTACTTC. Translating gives CDSSQDRGASGGNTQYF.

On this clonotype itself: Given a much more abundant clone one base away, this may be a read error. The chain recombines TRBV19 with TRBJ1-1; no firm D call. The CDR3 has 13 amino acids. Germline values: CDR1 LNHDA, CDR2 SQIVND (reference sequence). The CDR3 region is CASSRSLTREALF. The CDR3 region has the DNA TGTGCCAGTAGTAGATCCCTAACAAGAGAAGCTTTATTT.

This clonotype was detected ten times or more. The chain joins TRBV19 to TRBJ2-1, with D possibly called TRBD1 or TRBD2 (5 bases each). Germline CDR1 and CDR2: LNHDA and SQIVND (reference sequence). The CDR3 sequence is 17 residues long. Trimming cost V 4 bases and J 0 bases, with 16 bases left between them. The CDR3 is CASSSHGTTLSYNEQFF. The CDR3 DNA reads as TGTGCCAGTAGTAGCCACGGGACCACACTCTCCTACAATGAGCAGTTCTTC. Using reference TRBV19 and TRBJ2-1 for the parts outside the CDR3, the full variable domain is DGGITQSPKYLFRKEGQNVTLSCEQNLNHDAMYWYRQDPGQGLRLIYYSQIVNDFQKGDIAEGYSVSREKKESFPLTVTSAQKNPTAFYLCASSSHGTTLSYNEQFFGPGTRLTVL.

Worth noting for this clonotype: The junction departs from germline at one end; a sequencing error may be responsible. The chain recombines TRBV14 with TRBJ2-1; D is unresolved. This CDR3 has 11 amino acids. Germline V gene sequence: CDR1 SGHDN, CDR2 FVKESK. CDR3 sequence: CTSSRFGERFF. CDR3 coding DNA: TGTACCAGCAGCCGGTTCGGAGAGCGGTTCTTC.

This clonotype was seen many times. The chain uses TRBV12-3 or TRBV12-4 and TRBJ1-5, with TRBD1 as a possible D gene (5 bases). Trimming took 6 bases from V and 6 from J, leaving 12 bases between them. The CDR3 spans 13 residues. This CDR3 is CASSTGLSQPQHF. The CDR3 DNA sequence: TGTGCCAGCAGCACGGGGCTAAGTCAGCCCCAGCATTTT.